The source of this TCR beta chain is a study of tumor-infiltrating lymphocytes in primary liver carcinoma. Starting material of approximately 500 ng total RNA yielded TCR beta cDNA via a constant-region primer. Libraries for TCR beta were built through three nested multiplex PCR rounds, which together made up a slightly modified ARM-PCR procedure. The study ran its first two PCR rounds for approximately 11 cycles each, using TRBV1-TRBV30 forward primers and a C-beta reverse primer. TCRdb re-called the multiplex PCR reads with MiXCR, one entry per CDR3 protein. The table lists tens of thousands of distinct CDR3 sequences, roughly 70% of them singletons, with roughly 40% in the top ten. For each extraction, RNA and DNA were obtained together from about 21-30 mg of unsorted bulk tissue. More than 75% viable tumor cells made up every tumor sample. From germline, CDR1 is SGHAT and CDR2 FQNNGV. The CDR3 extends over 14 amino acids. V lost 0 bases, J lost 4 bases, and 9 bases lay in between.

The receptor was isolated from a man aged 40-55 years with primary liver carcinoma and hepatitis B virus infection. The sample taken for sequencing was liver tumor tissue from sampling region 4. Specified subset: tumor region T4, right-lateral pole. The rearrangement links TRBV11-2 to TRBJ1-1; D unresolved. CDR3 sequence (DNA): TGTGCCAGCAGCTTAGAGTACGGCGTCACTGAAGCTTTCTTT. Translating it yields CASSLEYGVTEAFF.